This note documents a single T cell receptor beta chain sequence. This specimen comes from a study of T cell changes during pregnancy in multiple sclerosis. Germline CDR1 SEHNR, CDR2 FQNEAQ (reference sequence). V lost 5 bases and J 7 bases, leaving 14 bases between the germline ends. This CDR3 contains 13 residues. Sequenced by immunoSEQ multiplex PCR; TCRdb stores in-frame clones only, minus some. The data show 89,000 or so clones, 91% seen once. The rearrangement links TRBV7-9 to TRBJ1-1; no definite D call. The receptor was derived from a female donor in good health, serving as a control in a pregnancy study. Some clones in this sample may be carry-over from other donors' samples. The sample consisted of PBMCs, taken in the first trimester of pregnancy. The CDR3 here is CASSAVPVDEAFF. In DNA form, the CDR3 reads TGTGCCAGCAGCGCCGTCCCGGTTGATGAAGCTTTCTTT.